Each of the 31 T cell receptor beta chains below was sequenced from the same sample in a study of shared clonotypes between healthy human individuals. Measured with immunoSEQ multiplex PCR; TCRdb has only the in-frame clones, and not every one. This table has about 610,000 clones, around 97% appearing once. The specimen was naive CD4+ T cells sorted from blood. Subset in this sample: CD45RA+ positively selected. These receptors all stem from a woman in her thirties in good health.

This chain joins TRBV7-2 and TRBJ1-1, with D perhaps matching TRBD1 (6 bases). Trimming pared 4 bases from V and 4 bases from J, leaving 10 bases between. There are 13 residues in the CDR3. Germline V gives CDR1 SGHTA, CDR2 FQGNSA. The CDR3 sequence is CASSSNRVTEAFF. The CDR3 bases are TGTGCCAGCAGCTCGAACAGGGTCACTGAAGCTTTCTTT.

The chain couples TRBV28 to TRBJ1-4; D is unresolved. The CDR3 length is 13 residues. Germline loops: CDR1 MDHEN, CDR2 SYDVKM. The ends were cut back, 8 bases at V and 0 bases at J, with 7 bases in the middle. The CDR3 is CASARPTNEKLFF. In DNA, the CDR3 is TGTGCCAGCGCCAGGCCAACTAATGAAAAACTGTTTTTT.

This chain links TRBV19 with TRBJ1-4; D is uncertain. This CDR3 spans 15 amino acids. Per the germline V gene, CDR1 is LNHDA and CDR2 is SQIVND (reference sequence). The ends were cut back, 5 bases at V and 0 bases at J, with 10 bases in the middle. In DNA, the CDR3 is TGTGCCAGTAGTGGTTTGGCGGCAACTAATGAAAAACTGTTTTTT. Translated, it gives CASSGLAATNEKLFF.

The rearrangement uses TRBV19 and TRBJ1-5; D gene uncertain. Per the germline V gene, CDR1 is LNHDA and CDR2 is SQIVND (reference sequence). CDR3 length equals 18 residues. V lost 3 bases and J lost 5, with 23 bases in between. Written as DNA, the CDR3 is TGTGCCAGTAGTATCCGTTTTAGAGTCCGGGAGAGAGATCAGCCCCAGCATTTT. Its translation: CASSIRFRVRERDQPQHF.

This chain uses TRBV9 with TRBJ2-1, with 9 bases aligning to TRBD1. V lost 4 bases to trimming and J lost 10 bases; unmatched junction nucleotides: 6. Germline V gene lookup returns CDR1 SGDLS and CDR2 YYNGEE. This CDR3 has 13 amino acids. The CDR3 sequence is CASSPGQGQEQFF. The CDR3 bases are TGTGCCAGCAGCCCGGGACAGGGCCAGGAGCAGTTCTTC.

The chain couples TRBV18 to TRBJ1-1; D is unclear. The ends were cut back, 5 bases at V and 0 bases at J, with 13 bases in the middle. This CDR3 has 15 residues. Germline CDR1 reads KGHSH; CDR2 reads LQKENI. The CDR3 here is CASSVNGEMNTEAFF. Here the CDR3 DNA reads TGTGCCAGCTCAGTAAACGGAGAAATGAACACTGAAGCTTTCTTT.

J is TRBJ2-7 and V is TRBV19; 8 bases align to TRBD1. Per the germline V gene, CDR1 is LNHDA and CDR2 is SQIVND (reference sequence). The ends lost 5 bases at V and 3 bases at J; junction bases unmatched: 9. This CDR3 is 15 amino acids long. As DNA, the CDR3 is TGTGCCAGTAGTTCCCCCGGACAGGGTGGCTACGAGCAGTACTTC. The encoded protein is CASSSPGQGGYEQYF. Using reference TRBV19 and TRBJ2-7 for the parts outside the CDR3, the full variable domain is DGGITQSPKYLFRKEGQNVTLSCEQNLNHDAMYWYRQDPGQGLRLIYYSQIVNDFQKGDIAEGYSVSREKKESFPLTVTSAQKNPTAFYLCASSSPGQGGYEQYFGPGTRLTVT.

The CDR3 coding sequence is TGTGCCAGCACCCGGGGGCTTCAAGAGACCCAGTACTTC. It is translated as CASTRGLQETQYF. The chain employs TRBV2 and TRBJ2-5; D tentatively fits TRBD1 or TRBD2 (6 bases each). Germline V gene data show CDR1 as SNHLY and CDR2 as FYNNEI. Trimming removed 7 bases from V and 2 bases from J, with 11 bases in between. The CDR3 has 13 amino acids.

This chain uses TRBV5-1 with TRBJ1-1; unclear D gene. Per germline, CDR1 SGHRS and CDR2 YFSETQ. The CDR3 covers 14 residues. V was pared by 3 bases and J by 1 base, with 10 bases between. The CDR3 here is CASSYFWGNTEAFF. In DNA, the CDR3 is TGCGCCAGCAGCTACTTCTGGGGGAACACTGAAGCTTTCTTT.

The rearrangement uses TRBV5-1 and TRBJ2-7; D remains ambiguous. Trimming took off 4 bases at V and 3 bases at J, with 8 bases between the two ends. Germline CDR1 is SGHRS and CDR2 is YFSETQ. The CDR3 is made up of 12 amino acids. This CDR3 is CASSRTDYEQYF. The CDR3 region has the DNA TGCGCCAGCAGCCGGACGGACTACGAGCAGTACTTC. Combining the CDR3 with reference TRBV5-1 and TRBJ2-7 gives the whole variable domain KAGVTQTPRYLIKTRGQQVTLSCSPISGHRSVSWYQQTPGQGLQFLFEYFSETQRNKGNFPGRFSGRQFSNSRSEMNVSTLELGDSALYLCASSRTDYEQYFGPGTRLTVT.

The V and J genes are TRBV5-8 and TRBJ1-1, with D perhaps TRBD1 (5 bases). The CDR3 extends over 15 amino acids. The ends were cut back, 0 bases at V and 1 base at J, with 10 bases in the middle. The germline V gene encodes CDR1 SGHTS and CDR2 YDEGEE. The CDR3 protein is CASSLGGAGNTEAFF. CDR3 DNA sequence: TGTGCCAGCAGCTTGGGTGGGGCGGGGAACACTGAAGCTTTCTTT. Full variable domain (missing parts from reference TRBV5-8 and TRBJ1-1): EAGVTQSPTHLIKTRGQQATLRCSPISGHTSVYWYQQALGLGLQFLLWYDEGEERNRGNFPPRFSGRQFPNYSSELNVNALELEDSALYLCASSLGGAGNTEAFFGQGTRLTVV.

The chain combines TRBV6-1 with TRBJ1-1; 7 nucleotides line up with TRBD1. Looked up from germline, CDR1 is MNHNS and CDR2 is SASEGT. The V segment lost 3 bases and the J segment 4 bases; nucleotides outside the gene matches: 2. This CDR3 comprises 13 residues. CDR3 residues: CASSDRGATEAFF. CDR3 nucleotide sequence: TGTGCCAGCAGTGACAGGGGGGCCACTGAAGCTTTCTTT.

The J gene is TRBJ1-4, the V gene TRBV6-6; D possibly corresponds to TRBD1 (5 bases). From germline, CDR1 is MNHNY and CDR2 SVGAGI (reference sequence). This CDR3 is built from 15 residues. Trimming pared 0 bases from V and 5 bases from J, leaving 10 bases between. The CDR3 sequence is CASSYSGGENEKLFF. CDR3 nucleotide sequence: TGTGCCAGCAGTTACTCGGGGGGGGAAAATGAAAAACTGTTTTTT.

The chain is built from TRBV28 and TRBJ1-2; TRBD1 aligns across 7 bases. Per the germline V gene, CDR1 is MDHEN and CDR2 is SYDVKM. CDR3 length: 14 residues. The V gene end was trimmed by 6 bases and the J gene end by 4 bases; junction bases not matched to a gene: 8. CDR3 DNA: TGTGCCAGCAGCAAGGGACAGATGGTCTATGGCTACACCTTC. Amino acids: CASSKGQMVYGYTF.

The V gene is TRBV6-5, the J gene TRBJ1-1; TRBD1 is a possible D gene (5 bases). The CDR3 length is 14 residues. Germline lookup yields CDR1 MNHEY and CDR2 SVGAGI. V was shortened by 7 bases and J by 1 base, with 13 bases between the two germline ends. The CDR3 coding sequence is TGTGCCAGCAACAACCATCAGGGGAACACTGAAGCTTTCTTT. It codes for CASNNHQGNTEAFF.

This rearrangement joins TRBV10-3 to TRBJ2-7; 11 nucleotides line up with TRBD2. The CDR3 is 11 amino acids. J gave up 6 bases and V 11 bases, and 3 bases lay outside the gene matches. The germline V gene encodes CDR1 ENHRY and CDR2 SYGVKD. Here the CDR3 reads CASLAGGEQYF. CDR3 nucleotide sequence: TGTGCCTCCCTAGCGGGAGGCGAGCAGTACTTC.

The genes are TRBV7-9 and TRBJ1-4; 9 nucleotides line up with TRBD1. CDR3 length: 15 amino acids. V trimming: 2 bases; J trimming: 3 bases; junction bases outside the gene matches: 1. Germline V gene data show CDR1 as SEHNR and CDR2 as FQNEAQ (reference sequence). In DNA form, the CDR3 reads TGTGCCAGCAGCTTAAGGGACAGGGCTAATGAAAAACTGTTTTTT. Translating it yields CASSLRDRANEKLFF.

The genes are TRBV7-8 and TRBJ2-7; TRBD1 is a possible D gene (5 bases). Looked up from germline, CDR1 is SGHVS and CDR2 is FQNEAQ. The V end was cut by 6 bases, the J end by 4 bases, with 13 bases between. The CDR3 runs 13 residues. The CDR3 DNA reads as TGTGCCAGCAGACGACAGACGGAATACGAGCAGTACTTC. This encodes CASRRQTEYEQYF.

In its sample, this clone was seen a few times. The chain couples TRBV7-6 to TRBJ2-7, with D maybe TRBD1 (6 bases). The germline CDR1 and CDR2 sequences are SGHVS and FNYEAQ. Trimming removed 5 bases at V and 7 bases at J, with 21 bases between. There are 15 residues in the CDR3. CDR3 sequence (DNA): TGTGCCAGCAGCGAGCGAGCCAGGGGATCGGGAGAGCAGTACTTC. Translation: CASSERARGSGEQYF. Variable domain in full (rest from reference TRBV7-6 and TRBJ2-7): GAGVSQSPRYKVTKRGQDVALRCDPISGHVSLYWYRQALGQGPEFLTYFNYEAQQDKSGLPNDRFSAERPEGSISTLTIQRTEQRDSAMYRCASSERARGSGEQYFGPGTRLTVT.

The chain carries TRBV11-3 and TRBJ2-5; no reliable D call. The V and J ends lost 4 bases and 4 bases respectively, with 16 bases between them. Germline V lookup: CDR1 SGHNT, CDR2 YENEEA. The CDR3 has 15 residues. CDR3 sequence (DNA): TGTGCCAGCAGCTCTGGGGTCCTGCCGGGAGAGACCCAGTACTTC. Protein: CASSSGVLPGETQYF.

The chain combines TRBV19 with TRBJ2-5, with a tentative D call TRBD2 (6 bases). TRBJ2-7 matches the DNA end more closely, so the J call is doubtful. CDR1 LNHDA and CDR2 SQIVND come from the germline V gene (reference sequence). The CDR3 sequence is 17 residues long. DNA of the CDR3: TGTGCCAGTAGTATTGGGCCGTTGTGGGGAGGCGTCTACGAGCAGTACTTC. Encoded protein: CASSIGPLWGGVYEQYF.

The chain couples TRBV14 to TRBJ2-3, with 9 positions matching TRBD2. Germline assignment: CDR1 SGHDN and CDR2 FVKESK. The J segment lost 2 bases and the V segment lost 3 bases, leaving 6 bases of the junction unmatched. This CDR3 contains 16 residues. The CDR3 DNA follows: TGTGCCAGCAGCCACACCACTAGCGGGTACACAGATACGCAGTATTTT. Translated: CASSHTTSGYTDTQYF.

The chain combines TRBV5-1 with TRBJ1-1, with TRBD1 matching over 7 bases. This CDR3 spans 16 amino acids. In germline, CDR1 is SGHRS, CDR2 YFSETQ. J was trimmed by 3 bases and V by 4 bases; bases with no gene match: 12. The CDR3 reads CASSTDRRIGDTEAFF. The CDR3 region has the DNA TGCGCCAGCAGCACGGACAGGCGGATTGGGGACACTGAAGCTTTCTTT.

The chain employs TRBV20-1 and TRBJ1-3; TRBD1 might be the D (5 bases). The V gene lost 3 bases and the J gene lost 11 bases, with 11 bases spanning the gap. The germline V gene has CDR1 DFQATT and CDR2 SNEGSKA (reference sequence). The CDR3 spans 11 residues. In DNA, the CDR3 is TGCAGTGCTAGTCTAAGGGGCGCCATATATTTT. Protein sequence: CSASLRGAIYF.

J is TRBJ2-1 and V is TRBV25-1; 10 bases map to TRBD2. V lost 1 base to trimming and J lost 9 bases; unmatched junction nucleotides: 15. The germline V gene encodes CDR1 MGHDK and CDR2 SYGVNS. The length of the CDR3 is 18 residues. The CDR3 region is CASSESEGLAGVQGEQFF. CDR3 DNA: TGTGCCAGCAGTGAATCAGAGGGTCTAGCGGGAGTTCAGGGTGAGCAGTTCTTC.

The chain links TRBV7-8 to TRBJ2-7; 12 nucleotides agree with TRBD1. Per the germline V gene, CDR1 is SGHVS and CDR2 is FQNEAQ. V shed 5 bases and J 5 bases; nucleotides not matched to a gene: 4. This CDR3 comprises 14 residues. The CDR3 sequence is CASSQGQGANEQYF. The CDR3 DNA sequence: TGTGCCAGCAGCCAGGGACAGGGGGCAAACGAGCAGTACTTC.

The chain has TRBV4-2 and TRBJ2-7; 9 nucleotides agree with TRBD1. Germline V gene lookup returns CDR1 LGHNA and CDR2 YNFKEQ. The CDR3 runs to 16 residues. The V segment lost 4 bases and the J segment 5 bases; nucleotides outside the gene matches: 12. The CDR3 loop reads CASSPDSGTGIHEQYF. The CDR3 nucleotides are TGTGCCAGCAGCCCCGACTCGGGGACAGGGATCCACGAGCAGTACTTC.

This chain links TRBV7-2 with TRBJ2-7; TRBD1 agrees at 9 bases. CDR1 SGHTA and CDR2 FQGNSA come from the germline V gene. The CDR3 is 16 residues long. After removal of 7 bases from V and 3 bases from J, the junction contained 13 bases not matched to a gene. CDR3 sequence: CASTVGWTGVDYEQYF. The DNA for the CDR3 is TGTGCCAGCACTGTTGGGTGGACAGGGGTAGACTACGAGCAGTACTTC.

The table lists this clone with a few counts. The V call is TRBV18, the J call TRBJ2-2; D remains ambiguous. This CDR3 has 16 amino acids. Germline values: CDR1 KGHSH, CDR2 LQKENI. V dropped 1 base and J dropped 0 bases, with 9 bases sitting between them. Here the CDR3 reads CASSPLTNTNTGELFF. The CDR3 DNA reads as TGTGCCAGCTCACCACTAACAAACACGAACACCGGGGAGCTGTTTTTT. Supplemented by reference TRBV18 and TRBJ2-2, the full variable domain reads NAGVMQNPRHLVRRRGQEARLRCSPMKGHSHVYWYRQLPEEGLKFMVYLQKENIIDESGMPKERFSAEFPKEGPSILRIQQVVRGDSAAYFCASSPLTNTNTGELFFGEGSRLTVL.

J is TRBJ2-1 and V is TRBV18; 8 nucleotides agree with TRBD2. CDR3 size: 14 residues. The V gene end was trimmed by 3 bases and the J gene end by 6 bases; junction bases not matched to a gene: 4. Germline-derived CDR1 and CDR2 are KGHSH and LQKENI. CDR3 protein: CASSPPGGFNEQFF. The CDR3 DNA reads TGTGCCAGCTCACCGCCGGGGGGGTTCAATGAGCAGTTCTTC.

This clone appeared a few times. The chain uses TRBV19 and TRBJ1-5, with D possibly being TRBD1 (5 bases). V was cut by 11 bases and J by 8 bases, with 16 bases left in between. This CDR3 contains 12 residues. Per germline, CDR1 LNHDA and CDR2 SQIVND (reference sequence). The CDR3 loop is CAVGGAGEPQHF. The CDR3 coding sequence is TGTGCCGTCGGGGGTGCCGGGGAGCCCCAGCATTTT.